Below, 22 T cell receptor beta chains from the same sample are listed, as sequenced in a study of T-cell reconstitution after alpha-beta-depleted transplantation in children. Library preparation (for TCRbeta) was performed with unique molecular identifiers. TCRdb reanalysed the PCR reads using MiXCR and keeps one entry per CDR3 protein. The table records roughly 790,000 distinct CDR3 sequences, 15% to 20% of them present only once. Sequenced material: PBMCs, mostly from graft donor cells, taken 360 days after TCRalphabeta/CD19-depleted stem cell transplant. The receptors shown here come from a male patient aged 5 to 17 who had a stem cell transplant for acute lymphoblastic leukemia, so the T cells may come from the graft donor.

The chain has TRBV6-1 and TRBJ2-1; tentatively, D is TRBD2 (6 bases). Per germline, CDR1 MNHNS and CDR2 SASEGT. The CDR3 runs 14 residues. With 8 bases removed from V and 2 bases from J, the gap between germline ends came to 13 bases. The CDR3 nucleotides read TGTGCCAGCGGACTGGGACTTACCTACAATGAGCAGTTCTTC. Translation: CASGLGLTYNEQFF.

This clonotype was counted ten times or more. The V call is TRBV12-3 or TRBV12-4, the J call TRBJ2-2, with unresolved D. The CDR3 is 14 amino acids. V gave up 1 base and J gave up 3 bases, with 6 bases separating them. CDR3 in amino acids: CASSLGGHTGELFF. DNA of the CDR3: TGTGCCAGCAGTTTAGGTGGGCACACCGGGGAGCTGTTTTTT.

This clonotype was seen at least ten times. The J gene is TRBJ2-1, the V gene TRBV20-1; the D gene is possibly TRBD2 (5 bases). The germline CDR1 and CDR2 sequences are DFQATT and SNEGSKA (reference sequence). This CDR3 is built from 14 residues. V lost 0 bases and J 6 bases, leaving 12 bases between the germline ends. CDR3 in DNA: TGCAGTGCTAGAGATCCTCGCGGGCCCAATGAGCAGTTCTTC. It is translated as CSARDPRGPNEQFF.

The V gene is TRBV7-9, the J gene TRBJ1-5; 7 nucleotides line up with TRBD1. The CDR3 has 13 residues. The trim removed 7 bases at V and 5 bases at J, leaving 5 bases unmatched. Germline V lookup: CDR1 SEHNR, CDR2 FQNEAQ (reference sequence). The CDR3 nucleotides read TGTGCCAGCACCCTCCAGGGGGATCAGCCCCAGCATTTT. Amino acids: CASTLQGDQPQHF.

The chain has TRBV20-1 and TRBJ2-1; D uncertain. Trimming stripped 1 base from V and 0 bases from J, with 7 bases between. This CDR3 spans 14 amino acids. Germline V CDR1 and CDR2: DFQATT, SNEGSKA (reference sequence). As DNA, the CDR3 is TGCAGTGCTAGAGGACTGGGCTCCTACAATGAGCAGTTCTTC. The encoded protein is CSARGLGSYNEQFF.

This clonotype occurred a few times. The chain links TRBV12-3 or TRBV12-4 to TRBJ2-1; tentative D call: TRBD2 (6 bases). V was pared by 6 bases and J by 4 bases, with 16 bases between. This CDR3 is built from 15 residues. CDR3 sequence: CASRAGLLVYNEQFF. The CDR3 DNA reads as TGTGCCAGCAGGGCGGGACTCTTGGTATACAATGAGCAGTTCTTC.

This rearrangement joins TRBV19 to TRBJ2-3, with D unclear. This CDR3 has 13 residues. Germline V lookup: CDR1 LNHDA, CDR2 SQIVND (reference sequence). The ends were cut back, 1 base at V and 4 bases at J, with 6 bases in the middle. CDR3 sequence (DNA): TGTGCCAGTAGTATAGTCTTTGCAGATACGCAGTATTTT. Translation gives CASSIVFADTQYF. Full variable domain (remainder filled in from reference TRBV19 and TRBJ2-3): DGGITQSPKYLFRKEGQNVTLSCEQNLNHDAMYWYRQDPGQGLRLIYYSQIVNDFQKGDIAEGYSVSREKKESFPLTVTSAQKNPTAFYLCASSIVFADTQYFGPGTRLTVL.

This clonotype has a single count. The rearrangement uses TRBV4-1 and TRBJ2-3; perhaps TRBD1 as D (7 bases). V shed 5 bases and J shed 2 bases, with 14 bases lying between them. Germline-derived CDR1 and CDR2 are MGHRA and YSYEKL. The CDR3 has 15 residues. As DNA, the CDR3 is TGCGCCAGCAGCAGGGGGCGGGACCTCACAGATACGCAGTATTTT. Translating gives CASSRGRDLTDTQYF.

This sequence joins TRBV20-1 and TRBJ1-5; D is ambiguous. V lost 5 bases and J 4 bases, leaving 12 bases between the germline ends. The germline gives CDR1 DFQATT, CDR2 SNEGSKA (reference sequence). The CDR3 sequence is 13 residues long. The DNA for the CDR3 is TGCAGTGCTGCTTCTACGGCTAATCAGCCCCAGCATTTT. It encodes CSAASTANQPQHF.

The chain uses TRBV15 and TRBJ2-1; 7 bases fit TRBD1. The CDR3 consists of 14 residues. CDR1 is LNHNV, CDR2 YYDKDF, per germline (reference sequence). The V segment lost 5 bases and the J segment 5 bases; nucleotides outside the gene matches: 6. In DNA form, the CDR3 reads TGTGCCACCAGCCGAGGGACAGCAAACAATGAGCAGTTCTTC. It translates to CATSRGTANNEQFF.

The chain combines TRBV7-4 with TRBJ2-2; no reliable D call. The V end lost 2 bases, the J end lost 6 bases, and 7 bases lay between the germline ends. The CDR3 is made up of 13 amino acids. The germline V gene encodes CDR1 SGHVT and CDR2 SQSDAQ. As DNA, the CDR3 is TGTGCCAGCAGCTTACGATGGGCCGGGGAGCTGTTTTTT. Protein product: CASSLRWAGELFF.

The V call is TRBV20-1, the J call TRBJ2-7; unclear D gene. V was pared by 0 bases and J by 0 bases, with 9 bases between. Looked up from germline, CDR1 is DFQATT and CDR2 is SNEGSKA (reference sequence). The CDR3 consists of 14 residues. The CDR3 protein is CSARDWIGSYEQYF. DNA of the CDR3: TGCAGTGCTAGAGATTGGATCGGCTCCTACGAGCAGTACTTC.

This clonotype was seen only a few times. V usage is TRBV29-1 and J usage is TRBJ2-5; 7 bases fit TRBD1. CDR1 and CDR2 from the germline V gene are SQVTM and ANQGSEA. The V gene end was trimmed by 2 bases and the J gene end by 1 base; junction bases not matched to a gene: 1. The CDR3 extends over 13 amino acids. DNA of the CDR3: TGCAGCGTTGAACACAGGGGCCAAGAGACCCAGTACTTC. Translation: CSVEHRGQETQYF.

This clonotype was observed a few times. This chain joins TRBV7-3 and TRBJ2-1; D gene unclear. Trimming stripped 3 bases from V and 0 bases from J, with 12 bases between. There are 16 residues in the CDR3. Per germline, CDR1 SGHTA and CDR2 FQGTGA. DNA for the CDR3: TGTGCCAGCAGCTTTTACCCTTCGAGCTCCTACAATGAGCAGTTCTTC. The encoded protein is CASSFYPSSSYNEQFF.

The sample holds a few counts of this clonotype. The CDR3 nucleotides are TGTGCCAGCAGCCTTTTCGGGGGGAGTCCCCACGAGCAGTACTTC. Protein: CASSLFGGSPHEQYF. The gene calls are TRBV7-8 and TRBJ2-7, with TRBD2 matching 7 bases. The germline gives CDR1 SGHVS, CDR2 FQNEAQ. J was trimmed by 5 bases and V by 5 bases; bases with no gene match: 12. There are 15 residues in the CDR3.

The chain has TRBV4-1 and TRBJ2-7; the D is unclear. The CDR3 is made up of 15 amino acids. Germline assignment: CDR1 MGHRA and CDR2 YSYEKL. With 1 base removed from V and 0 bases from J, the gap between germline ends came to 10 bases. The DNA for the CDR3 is TGCGCCAGCAGCCAAGGACCGGGTATCTCCTACGAGCAGTACTTC. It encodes CASSQGPGISYEQYF.

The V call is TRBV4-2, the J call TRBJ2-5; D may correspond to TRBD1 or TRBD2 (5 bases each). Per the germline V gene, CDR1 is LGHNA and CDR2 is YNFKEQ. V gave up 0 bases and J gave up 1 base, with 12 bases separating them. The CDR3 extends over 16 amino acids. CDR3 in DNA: TGTGCCAGCAGCCAAGAAAGCTGGGGACCCCAAGAGACCCAGTACTTC. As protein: CASSQESWGPQETQYF.

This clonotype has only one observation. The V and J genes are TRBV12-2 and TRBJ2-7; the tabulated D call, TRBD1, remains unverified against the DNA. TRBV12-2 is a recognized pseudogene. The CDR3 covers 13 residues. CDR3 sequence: CASLLPGPYEQYF. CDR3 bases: TGTGCAAGTCTCCTGCCGGGTCCCTACGAGCAGTACTTC.

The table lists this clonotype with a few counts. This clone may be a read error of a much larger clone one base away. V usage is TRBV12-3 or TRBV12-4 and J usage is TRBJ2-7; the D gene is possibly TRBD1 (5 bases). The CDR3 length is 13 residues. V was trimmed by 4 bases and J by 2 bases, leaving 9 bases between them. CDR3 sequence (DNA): TGTGCCAGCAGTTCCAGGGTCCCCTACGAGCAGTACTTC. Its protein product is CASSSRVPYEQYF.

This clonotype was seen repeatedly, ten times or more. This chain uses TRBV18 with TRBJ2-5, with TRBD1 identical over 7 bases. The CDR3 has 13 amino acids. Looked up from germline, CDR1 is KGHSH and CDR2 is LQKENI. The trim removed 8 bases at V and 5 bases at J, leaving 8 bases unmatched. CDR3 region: CASSPTGVETQYF. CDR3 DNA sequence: TGTGCCAGCAGCCCTACAGGGGTGGAGACCCAGTACTTC. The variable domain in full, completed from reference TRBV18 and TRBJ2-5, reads NAGVMQNPRHLVRRRGQEARLRCSPMKGHSHVYWYRQLPEEGLKFMVYLQKENIIDESGMPKERFSAEFPKEGPSILRIQQVVRGDSAAYFCASSPTGVETQYFGPGTRLLVL.

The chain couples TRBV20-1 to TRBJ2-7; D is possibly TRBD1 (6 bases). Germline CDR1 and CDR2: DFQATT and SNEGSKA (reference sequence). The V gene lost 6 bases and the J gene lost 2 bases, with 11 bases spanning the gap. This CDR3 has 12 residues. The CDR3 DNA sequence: TGCAGTGCCCCCGGACAGCCCTACGAGCAGTACTTC. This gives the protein CSAPGQPYEQYF.

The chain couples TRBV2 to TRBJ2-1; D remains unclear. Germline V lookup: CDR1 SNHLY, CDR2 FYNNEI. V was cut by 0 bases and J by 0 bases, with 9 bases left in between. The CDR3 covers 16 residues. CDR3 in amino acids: CASSEAASSSYNEQFF. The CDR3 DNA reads TGTGCCAGCAGTGAAGCTGCGAGCAGCTCCTACAATGAGCAGTTCTTC.